This TCR beta chain appears in the sequencing data of a study of shared clonotypes between healthy human individuals. The CDR3 runs 15 residues. Per germline, CDR1 MDHEN and CDR2 SYDVKM. Trimming removed 6 bases from V and 4 bases from J; junction bases left unmatched: 4. In the original processing: ImmunoSEQ output lacked quality scores and full-length reads, limiting matched filtering. Clones were sequenced by immunoSEQ multiplex PCR, and TCRdb holds only the in-frame ones, with some missing. The V and J calls and clone size are taken from that table; D and trimming were inferred from the DNA. Seen here are about 2.2 million clones, around 95% observed once, and the top ten hold about 1.7%. Naive CD8 cells comprised CD45RO-negative, CCR7-positively selected cells, excluding terminally differentiated effector memory CD45RA+ cells.

This sequence was found in a man aged 18 to 35 in good health. Some clones in this sample may be carry-over from other donors' samples. What was sequenced was naive CD8+ T cells from PBMCs. This chain joins TRBV28 and TRBJ2-1; TRBD2 agrees at 12 bases. In DNA form, the CDR3 reads TGTGCCAGCAGGAGCCTAGCGGGAGGGTACAATGAGCAGTTCTTC. Amino acids: CASRSLAGGYNEQFF.